This TCR beta chain is from a study of early T cells in non-severe SARS-CoV-2 infection. Germline V CDR1 and CDR2: DFQATT, SNEGSKA (reference sequence). The CDR3 is 14 residues long. Unmatched junction bases numbered 1, after V lost 0 bases and J lost 4 bases. Each CDR3 protein gets one entry after TCRdb re-called the 5' RACE reads with MiXCR. The repertoire has roughly 38,000 distinct CDR3 sequences, around 6% of them found once; the top ten carry 7.6%. The chain carries TRBV20-1 and TRBJ2-3, with TRBD1 identical over 10 bases. This sequence originates from an adult who was a healthcare worker with PCR-confirmed SARS-CoV-2 infection or an uninfected control (not recorded which). Sequenced sample: whole blood. CDR3 bases: TGCAGTGCTAGAGAGGGGACAGGGGCAGATACGCAGTATTTT. It specifies CSAREGTGADTQYF.